The rows below give T cell receptor beta chains drawn from one sample of a study of cytomegalovirus exposure and HLA in healthy donors. The data were produced by immunoSEQ multiplex PCR, yet TCRdb's version contains in-frame clones alone and is incomplete. The profile shows around 110,000 clones, 50% to 65% of them singletons. The sample comprised PBMCs. The receptors here all came from a woman in her 40s in good health and CMV-seropositive. Each CDR3 is given with its conserved first and last residue. Rows may omit the clone size; those that give it use once, few, many or a size class.

CSVETAGGQITDTQYF | TRBJ2-3 | TRBV29-1 | few
CASSVSGTNYNEQFF | TRBJ2-1 | TRBV9 | few
CASSLVASSDYGYTF | TRBJ1-2 | TRBV7-2 | .
CASSLVLGNEQFF | TRBJ2-1 | TRBV5-6 | .
CASSQEGAYEQYF | TRBJ2-7 | TRBV4-1 | .
CASSVDSNYGYTF | TRBJ1-2 | TRBV9 | few
CASSTELGTSGRYKETQYF | TRBJ2-5 | TRBV19 | .
CASSRRGGPNEKLFF | TRBJ1-4 | TRBV7-2 | few
CASSSRGGDNEKLFF | TRBJ1-4 | TRBV7-9 | .
CASSAPGLAGARPTDTQYF | TRBJ2-3 | TRBV5-1 | .
CASSFGFIRGETQYF | TRBJ2-5 | TRBV5-1 | .
CASSKETNTWTLRDIRRNEQFF | TRBJ2-1 | TRBV5-1 | few
CASSLGGQSFGLAFF | TRBJ1-1 | TRBV5-4 | .
CASSSTGTSYGYTF | TRBJ1-2 | TRBV6-5 | .
CASSFVGTGDQPQHF | TRBJ1-5 | TRBV27 | .
CASSPVRVGQPQHF | TRBJ1-5 | TRBV27 | .
CASSEANRGLYEQYF | TRBJ2-7 | TRBV6-1 | .
CASRESSSYNEQFF | TRBJ2-1 | TRBV7-9 | .
CASSSGENTEAFF | TRBJ1-1 | TRBV5-1 | once
CASRLRGPAHQRSNEQFF | TRBJ2-1 | TRBV12-2 | .
CASSHRQGYTF | TRBJ1-2 | TRBV4-1 | many
CASSRENSGANVLTF | TRBJ2-6 | TRBV25-1 | .
CSSSPGLGQNYGYTF | TRBJ1-2 | TRBV7-9 | .
CASSSQGLIPDTQYF | TRBJ2-3 | TRBV28 | once
CASSWGRGAVSYNEQFF | TRBJ2-1 | TRBV11-2 | .
CASSLEPLSGANVLTF | TRBJ2-6 | TRBV7-3 | .
CASSLRQASRLNTEAFF | TRBJ1-1 | TRBV7-9 | .
CASSFLDIIRRTQYF | TRBJ2-5 | TRBV5-8 | few
CASSLGTNYEQYF | TRBJ2-7 | TRBV27 | .
CATATGGRTDTQYF | TRBJ2-3 | TRBV28 | .
CASSLAGDWQETQYF | TRBJ2-5 | TRBV5-1 | .
CASSVTVNTEAFF | TRBJ1-1 | TRBV9 | .
CASSQEPGMEENTIYF | TRBJ1-3 | TRBV4-3 | once
CASSSSGNLLNEQYF | TRBJ2-7 | TRBV7-2 | few
CASSDGTGERGWEQYF | TRBJ2-7 | TRBV27 | few
CASSPSASDFLYEQYF | . | TRBV4-3 | once
CASSYRGKYQETQYF | TRBJ2-5 | TRBV7-3 | .
CASQPSRTGEEKLFF | TRBJ1-4 | TRBV6-6 | .
CASSPGRGGPQHF | TRBJ1-5 | TRBV7-2 | .
CASSAAGGYEQYF | . | TRBV9 | .
CASSSYRTSGSTDTQYF | TRBJ2-3 | TRBV7-8 | .
CASSPIQSYEQYF | TRBJ2-7 | TRBV7-8 | .
CASSYSGSPETQYF | TRBJ2-5 | TRBV6-5 | .
CASSLAYSNQPQHF | TRBJ1-5 | TRBV28 | .
CASSLAGGDTGELFF | TRBJ2-2 | TRBV5-1 | .
CASSLVYSGNTIYF | TRBJ1-3 | TRBV7-8 | few
CASSTLTSGFNTGELFF | TRBJ2-2 | TRBV7-9 | few
CASSLGDTGTGIQTQYF | TRBJ2-5 | TRBV11-2 | .
CSPGQGAEAFF | TRBJ1-1 | TRBV29-1 | few
CASSLDRWNEQFF | TRBJ2-1 | TRBV6-4 | .
CASSLQGNYGYTF | TRBJ1-2 | TRBV6-1 | .
CSVVGQGGMEYGYTF | TRBJ1-2 | TRBV29-1 | .
CASSRTSGTDEQYF | TRBJ2-7 | TRBV5-1 | .
CASSTLVPAREQFF | TRBJ2-1 | TRBV19 | .
CASSHPRIGGNYGYTF | TRBJ1-2 | TRBV28 | .